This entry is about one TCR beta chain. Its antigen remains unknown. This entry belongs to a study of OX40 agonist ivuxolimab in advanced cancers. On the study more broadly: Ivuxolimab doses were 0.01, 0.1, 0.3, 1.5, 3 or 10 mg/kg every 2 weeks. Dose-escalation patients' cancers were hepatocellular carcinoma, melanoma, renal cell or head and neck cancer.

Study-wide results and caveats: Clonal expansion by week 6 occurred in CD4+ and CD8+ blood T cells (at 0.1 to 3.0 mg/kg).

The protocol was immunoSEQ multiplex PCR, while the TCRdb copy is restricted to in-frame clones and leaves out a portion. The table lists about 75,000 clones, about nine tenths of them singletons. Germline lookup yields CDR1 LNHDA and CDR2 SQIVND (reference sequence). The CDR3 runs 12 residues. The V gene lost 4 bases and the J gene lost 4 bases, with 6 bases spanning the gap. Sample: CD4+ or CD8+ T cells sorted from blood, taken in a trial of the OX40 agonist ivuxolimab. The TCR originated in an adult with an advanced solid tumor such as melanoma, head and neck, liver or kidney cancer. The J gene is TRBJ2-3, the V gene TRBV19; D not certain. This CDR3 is CASSRGADTQYF. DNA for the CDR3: TGTGCCAGTAGTAGAGGCGCAGATACGCAGTATTTT.